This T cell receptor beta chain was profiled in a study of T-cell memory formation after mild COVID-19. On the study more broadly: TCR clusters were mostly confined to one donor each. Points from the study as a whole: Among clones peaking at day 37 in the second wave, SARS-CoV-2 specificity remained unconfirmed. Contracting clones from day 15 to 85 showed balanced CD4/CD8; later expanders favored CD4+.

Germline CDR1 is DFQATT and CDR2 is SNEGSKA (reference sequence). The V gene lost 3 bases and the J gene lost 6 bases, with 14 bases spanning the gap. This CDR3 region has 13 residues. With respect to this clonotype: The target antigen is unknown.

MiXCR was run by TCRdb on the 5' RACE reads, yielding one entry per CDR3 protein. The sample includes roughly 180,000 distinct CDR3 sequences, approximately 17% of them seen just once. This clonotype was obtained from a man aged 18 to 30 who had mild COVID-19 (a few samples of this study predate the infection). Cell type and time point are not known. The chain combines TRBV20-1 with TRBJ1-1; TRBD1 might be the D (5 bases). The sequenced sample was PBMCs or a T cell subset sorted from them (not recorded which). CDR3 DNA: TGCAGTGCTAGGGACACCCATAACCCTGAAGCTTTCTTT. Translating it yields CSARDTHNPEAFF.